Described below is a single T cell receptor (beta chain) sequence and its context. The RNA, 0.5 to 1 ug, was put through reverse transcription using random hexamers. TCRdb re-called the immunoSEQ multiplex PCR reads with MiXCR, one entry per CDR3 protein. The sample shows under 200,000 distinct CDR3 sequences, about 94% of them seen only once. The sample originates from a study of CD8 T cells in Susac syndrome. Germline V gene data show CDR1 as LNHDA and CDR2 as SQIVND (reference sequence). CDR3 size: 14 residues. Trimming removed 7 bases at V and 5 bases at J, with 18 bases between. The receptor comes from a human donor in good health. The chain couples TRBV19 to TRBJ2-7; D is possibly TRBD1 (6 bases). Sequencing was performed on CD4+ T cells from PBMCs. For the CDR3, the DNA is TGTGCCAGTAATCGGGCAGGGGCTCCCCACGAGCAGTACTTC. This sequence encodes CASNRAGAPHEQYF.